The rows below give T cell receptor beta chains drawn from one sample of a study of early T cells in non-severe SARS-CoV-2 infection. TCRdb reprocessed the 5' RACE reads with MiXCR, giving one entry per CDR3 protein. The sample carries fewer than 85,000 distinct CDR3 sequences, roughly an eighth recorded once. Source material: whole blood. The source is an adult who was a healthcare worker with PCR-confirmed SARS-CoV-2 infection or an uninfected control (not recorded which). The CDR3 runs from the conserved cysteine through the conserved F or W. The D gene is left open where the match is weak. Clone sizes are given selectively: once, few, many, or a class where the clone is expanded.

J: TRBJ2-3
length: 13
size: NA
D: NA
V: TRBV7-3
DNA: TGTGCCAGCAGCTTAATCTCGACAGATACGCAGTATTTT
CDR3: CASSLISTDTQYF

J: TRBJ2-1
length: 14
size: NA
D: TRBD2
V: TRBV29-1
DNA: TGCAGCGTTGAGCCTAGCGGGAGAGTACGGGAGCAGTTCTTC
CDR3: CSVEPSGRVREQFF

J: TRBJ1-1
length: 13
size: few
D: NA
V: TRBV28
DNA: TGTGCCAGCAGTTCCCTCCCGGGGACTGAAGCTTTCTTT
CDR3: CASSSLPGTEAFF

J: TRBJ2-1
length: 12
size: NA
D: NA
V: TRBV6-2/TRBV6-3
DNA: TGTGCCAGCAGTTACTCCTACAATGAGCAGTTCTTC
CDR3: CASSYSYNEQFF

J: TRBJ2-7
length: 12
size: few
D: NA
V: TRBV5-4
DNA: TGTGCCAGCAGCTCAACAGGGAACGAGCAGTACTTC
CDR3: CASSSTGNEQYF

J: TRBJ2-1
length: 17
size: few
D: NA
V: TRBV2
DNA: TGTGCCAGCAGTGAGTACCCAACACCCCGATCCTACAATGAGCAGTTCTTC
CDR3: CASSEYPTPRSYNEQFF

J: TRBJ2-7
length: 14
size: few
D: NA
V: TRBV5-1
DNA: TGCGCCAGCAGCCCACAATCTAACTCCTACGAGCAGTACTTC
CDR3: CASSPQSNSYEQYF

J: TRBJ2-6
length: 14
size: NA
D: NA
V: TRBV30
DNA: TGTGCCTGGAGGTACGGGCCTGGGGCCAACGTCCTGACTTTC
CDR3: CAWRYGPGANVLTF

J: TRBJ1-1
length: 16
size: few
D: NA
V: TRBV20-1
DNA: TGCAGTGCTAGGAAAGGGGGGGCCCTAATGAACACTGAAGCTTTCTTT
CDR3: CSARKGGALMNTEAFF

J: TRBJ2-5
length: 15
size: NA
D: NA
V: TRBV6-1
DNA: TGTGCCAGCAGTGATCTTACCTCCCAGAAGGAGACCCAGTACTTC
CDR3: CASSDLTSQKETQYF

J: TRBJ2-1
length: 15
size: many
D: TRBD2
V: TRBV6-5
DNA: TGTGCCAGCAGTTACTCAGGGCTAGCGGGCAATGAGCAGTTCTTC
CDR3: CASSYSGLAGNEQFF

J: TRBJ2-1
length: 15
size: many
D: NA
V: TRBV20-1
DNA: TGCAGTGCTAGAGCCGGGACTTTTGGGGGCAATGAGCAGTTCTTC
CDR3: CSARAGTFGGNEQFF

J: TRBJ1-1
length: 16
size: NA
D: NA
V: TRBV2
DNA: TGTGCCAGCAGTGACTTTTCCAGGGACTTGAACACTGAAGCTTTCTTT
CDR3: CASSDFSRDLNTEAFF

J: TRBJ2-5
length: 14
size: NA
D: TRBD1
V: TRBV7-2
DNA: TGTGCCAGCAGCTTAGGCAGGGGGAGAGAGACCCAGTACTTC
CDR3: CASSLGRGRETQYF

J: TRBJ1-2
length: 16
size: NA
D: NA
V: TRBV2
DNA: TGTGCCAGCAGTGAAGGGCGGCTCGAAGCTAACTATGGCTACACCTTC
CDR3: CASSEGRLEANYGYTF

J: TRBJ1-1
length: 17
size: many
D: TRBD1
V: TRBV7-9
DNA: TGTGCCAGCAGCGAACGGGGACTCCAGGGGGCGGACACTGAAGCTTTCTTT
CDR3: CASSERGLQGADTEAFF

J: TRBJ2-1
length: 13
size: few
D: NA
V: TRBV20-1
DNA: TGCAGTGCTAGAGGGCTAAGAGGCAATGAGCAGTTCTTC
CDR3: CSARGLRGNEQFF

J: TRBJ1-6
length: 13
size: few
D: NA
V: TRBV18
DNA: TGTGCCAGCTCACAACTCGAGGGATCACCCCTCCACTTT
CDR3: CASSQLEGSPLHF

J: TRBJ2-1
length: 15
size: few
D: TRBD1
V: TRBV10-3
DNA: TGTGCCATCAGGGGTCAAGACAGGGGTAAGAATGAGCAGTTCTTC
CDR3: CAIRGQDRGKNEQFF

J: TRBJ2-7
length: 14
size: few
D: TRBD1
V: TRBV7-8
DNA: TGTGCCAGCAGCCGGGACAGGAACCTCTACGAGCAGTACTTC
CDR3: CASSRDRNLYEQYF

J: TRBJ2-7
length: 12
size: few
D: NA
V: TRBV20-1
DNA: TGCAGTGCGGAGGGACTCACCTACGAGCAGTACTTC
CDR3: CSAEGLTYEQYF

J: TRBJ1-5
length: 13
size: many
D: NA
V: TRBV6-5
DNA: TGTGCCAGCAGTGACGGGGGGAATCAGCCCCAGCATTTT
CDR3: CASSDGGNQPQHF

J: TRBJ1-4
length: 16
size: many
D: TRBD1
V: TRBV27
DNA: TGTGCCAGCTCCCTACAGGGGGCCCCAACTAATGAAAAACTGTTTTTT
CDR3: CASSLQGAPTNEKLFF

J: TRBJ2-2
length: 17
size: NA
D: NA
V: TRBV13
DNA: TGTGCCAGCAGCCCCACAAGGGGCGCGCTTTGGACCGGGGAGCTGTTTTTT
CDR3: CASSPTRGALWTGELFF

J: TRBJ1-4
length: 15
size: few
D: NA
V: TRBV18
DNA: TGTGCCAGCTCACTTCAGCGGTCAAGAGATGAAAAACTGTTTTTT
CDR3: CASSLQRSRDEKLFF

J: TRBJ1-2
length: 14
size: few
D: TRBD1
V: TRBV3-1
DNA: TGTGCCAGCAGCCCCGGGACAGGGAAGGATGGCTACACCTTC
CDR3: CASSPGTGKDGYTF

J: TRBJ2-2
length: 14
size: NA
D: NA
V: TRBV6-1
DNA: TGTGCCGGCAGTCCACCCCCGAACACCGGGGAGCTGTTTTTT
CDR3: CAGSPPPNTGELFF

J: TRBJ2-7
length: 13
size: few
D: NA
V: TRBV27
DNA: TGTGCCAGCAGTTCAGGGTTAACCTACGAGCAGTACTTC
CDR3: CASSSGLTYEQYF

J: TRBJ2-7
length: 15
size: many
D: TRBD1
V: TRBV7-9
DNA: TGTGCCAGCAGCTCAGGACAGGGGAGATACTACGAGCAGTACTTC
CDR3: CASSSGQGRYYEQYF

J: TRBJ1-2
length: 15
size: NA
D: TRBD1
V: TRBV9
DNA: TGTGCCAGCAGCGTGGGACAGTCGGGCCGCTATGGCTACACCTTC
CDR3: CASSVGQSGRYGYTF

J: TRBJ2-3
length: 16
size: few
D: NA
V: TRBV28
DNA: TGTGCCAGCAGTGACCAGGAAGCCTGGAGCACAGATACGCAGTATTTT
CDR3: CASSDQEAWSTDTQYF

J: TRBJ1-5
length: 14
size: many
D: TRBD1
V: TRBV6-6
DNA: TGTGCCAGCAGTTACGGGACAGGGAATCAGCCCCAGCATTTT
CDR3: CASSYGTGNQPQHF

J: TRBJ2-1
length: 15
size: NA
D: TRBD2
V: TRBV6-5
DNA: TGTGCCAGCAGTCGTACACTAGCGGGATACAATGAGCAGTTCTTC
CDR3: CASSRTLAGYNEQFF

J: TRBJ2-5
length: 15
size: NA
D: NA
V: TRBV6-5
DNA: TGTGCCAGCAGTCATGGACAGAGTGGCCAAGAGACCCAGTACTTC
CDR3: CASSHGQSGQETQYF

J: TRBJ1-1
length: 11
size: many
D: NA
V: TRBV12-5
DNA: TGTGCTTCCGGGTTGAACACTGAAGCTTTCTTT
CDR3: CASGLNTEAFF

J: TRBJ1-6
length: 13
size: few
D: NA
V: TRBV12-5
DNA: TGTGCTAGTGCGGGGGGAGTTAATTCACCCCTCCACTTT
CDR3: CASAGGVNSPLHF

J: TRBJ2-3
length: 15
size: few
D: TRBD1
V: TRBV24-1
DNA: TGTGCCACCAGATCCGGGACAGTTTGCGCAGATACGCAGTATTTT
CDR3: CATRSGTVCADTQYF

J: TRBJ1-2
length: 16
size: many
D: TRBD1
V: TRBV2
DNA: TGTGCCAGCACAGAGGACAGGGTCCCCACTAACTATGGCTACACCTTC
CDR3: CASTEDRVPTNYGYTF

J: TRBJ1-6
length: 16
size: few
D: TRBD1
V: TRBV10-3
DNA: TGTGCCATCAGGGGACAGGGGGTACTTGGTAATTCATCCCTCCACTTT
CDR3: CAIRGQGVLGNSSLHF

J: TRBJ2-5
length: 14
size: few
D: NA
V: TRBV5-6
DNA: TGTGCCAGCAGCTTGGGCGGTCGACCCGAGACCCAGTACTTC
CDR3: CASSLGGRPETQYF

J: TRBJ2-6
length: 15
size: NA
D: NA
V: TRBV7-9
DNA: TGTGCCAGCAGCTTAGGGGGTGCCGGGGCCAACGTCCTGACTTTC
CDR3: CASSLGGAGANVLTF

J: TRBJ2-5
length: 14
size: NA
D: TRBD2
V: TRBV20-1
DNA: TGCAGTGCTAGAGTAGCGGGGGGTCAAGAGACCCAGTACTTC
CDR3: CSARVAGGQETQYF

J: TRBJ2-3
length: 15
size: NA
D: NA
V: TRBV2
DNA: TGTGCCAGCAGTGAGCAGGGGTTGGGGACAGATACGCAGTATTTT
CDR3: CASSEQGLGTDTQYF

J: TRBJ2-3
length: 15
size: NA
D: NA
V: TRBV19
DNA: TGTGCCAGTAGTCTCCAGGGCGGAGGGAGATATACGCAGTATTTT
CDR3: CASSLQGGGRYTQYF

J: TRBJ2-5
length: 14
size: many
D: NA
V: TRBV29-1
DNA: TGCAGCGTCGCGGAGGGGCAGGGAAGGGAGACCCAGTACTTC
CDR3: CSVAEGQGRETQYF

J: TRBJ1-2
length: 11
size: many
D: NA
V: TRBV20-1
DNA: TGCAGTGCTAGAGGACTAGGTGGCTACACCTTC
CDR3: CSARGLGGYTF

J: TRBJ2-1
length: 18
size: NA
D: TRBD2
V: TRBV3-1
DNA: TGTGCCAGCAGCCAAGATCTGAATGGGCTAGCGGGAGAACATGAGCAGTTCTTC
CDR3: CASSQDLNGLAGEHEQFF

J: TRBJ1-5
length: 14
size: many
D: NA
V: TRBV7-8
DNA: TGTGCCAGCAGCCGATCTAACCCCAATCAGCCCCAGCATTTT
CDR3: CASSRSNPNQPQHF